The 25 T cell receptor beta chains presented below share a single source sample, sequenced in a study of shared clonotypes between healthy human individuals. Assay used: immunoSEQ multiplex PCR; TCRdb lists only in-frame clones, some missing. The sample lists approximately 92,000 clones; almost 70% were seen once. Sequencing input: memory CD8+ T cells sorted from blood. Subset of the sample: CD45RO+ cells pooled with CCR7-negative TemRA cells. These receptors all stem from a man younger than 40 in good health.

Comment on this clone: This likely came from a read error, as a far larger clone is one base away. The chain combines TRBV9 with TRBJ2-1; D uncertain. Germline assignment: CDR1 SGDLS and CDR2 YYNGEE. This CDR3 region has 15 residues. CDR3 DNA: TGTGCCAGCAGCGGACGGCTAAGCTCCTACAATGGGCAGTTCTTC. It yields the protein CASSGRLSSYNGQFF. Looking up the rest from reference TRBV9 and TRBJ2-1 gives the full variable domain: DSGVTQTPKHLITATGQRVTLRCSPRSGDLSVYWYQQSLDQGLQFLIQYYNGEERAKGNILERFSAQQFPDLHSELNLSSLELGDSALYFCASSGRLSSYNGQFFGPGTRLTVL.

This clone was observed a handful of times. The chain is built from TRBV5-4 and TRBJ2-7, with D possibly called TRBD1 or TRBD2 (6 bases each). V gave up 5 bases and J gave up 5 bases, with 20 bases separating them. CDR1 SGHNT and CDR2 YYREEE come from the germline V gene (reference sequence). The CDR3 is 15 residues long. The CDR3 is CASSSGAQRFDEQYF. Written as DNA, the CDR3 is TGTGCCAGCAGTTCGGGGGCCCAGCGGTTCGACGAGCAGTACTTC.

A few counts support this clone. In DNA form, the CDR3 reads TGTGCCAGCAGCTTAGCCCACACCCAGAGGACTGAAGCTTTCTTT. Translating gives CASSLAHTQRTEAFF. This sequence joins TRBV7-9 and TRBJ1-1; D is uncertain. The CDR3 has 15 residues. Germline V lookup: CDR1 SEHNR, CDR2 FQNEAQ (reference sequence). Trimming took off 0 bases at V and 5 bases at J, with 13 bases between the two ends.

The rearrangement uses TRBV5-1 and TRBJ2-7; D possibly corresponds to TRBD1 (6 bases). The CDR3 has 12 residues. Germline values: CDR1 SGHRS, CDR2 YFSETQ. Trimming removed 3 bases at V and 6 bases at J, with 10 bases between. CDR3: CASSWQGSEQYF. The CDR3 DNA follows: TGCGCCAGCAGCTGGCAGGGGTCCGAGCAGTACTTC.

The chain uses TRBV30 and TRBJ2-7, with a weak D call TRBD2 (6 bases). This CDR3 comprises 14 residues. Germline CDR1 GTSNPN, CDR2 SVGIG (reference sequence). Trimming left V 0 bases short and J 0 bases short, with 9 bases between. The CDR3 nucleotides are TGTGCCTGGAGTGTACTGGACTACTCCTACGAGCAGTACTTC. This codes for CAWSVLDYSYEQYF.

This chain joins TRBV29-1 and TRBJ2-6; D remains unclear. CDR3 length: 12 amino acids. V lost 6 bases and J lost 1, with 4 bases in between. Germline V CDR1 and CDR2: SQVTM, ANQGSEA. The CDR3 loop reads CSVTSGANVLTF. Written as DNA, the CDR3 is TGCAGCGTAACTTCTGGGGCCAACGTCCTGACTTTC. Combining the CDR3 with reference TRBV29-1 and TRBJ2-6 gives the whole variable domain SAVISQKPSRDICQRGTSLTIQCQVDSQVTMMFWYRQQPGQSLTLIATANQGSEATYESGFVIDKFPISRPNLTFSTLTVSNMSPEDSSIYLCSVTSGANVLTFGAGSRLTVL.

A few counts support this clone. The chain joins TRBV29-1 to TRBJ2-7; 10 nucleotides align to TRBD2. CDR1 is SQVTM, CDR2 ANQGSEA, per germline. The CDR3 sequence is 13 residues long. Trimming removed 5 bases from V and 7 bases from J; junction bases left unmatched: 8. The CDR3 sequence is CSVRASGSWEQYF. The CDR3 DNA follows: TGCAGCGTTAGGGCTAGCGGGAGTTGGGAGCAGTACTTC.

The chain uses TRBV6-6 and TRBJ1-1, with TRBD1 identical over 10 bases. V was pared by 5 bases and J by 8 bases, with 8 bases of the junction left unmatched. This CDR3 has 14 amino acids. CDR1 is MNHNY, CDR2 SVGAGI, per germline (reference sequence). CDR3 sequence: CASSHRDRGGEAFF. The CDR3, as DNA: TGTGCCAGCAGTCACCGGGACAGGGGTGGAGAAGCTTTCTTT.

V gene TRBV5-1 combines with J gene TRBJ2-5, with a tentative D call TRBD2 (6 bases). V was shortened by 5 bases and J by 8 bases, with 19 bases between the two germline ends. Germline V CDR1 and CDR2: SGHRS, YFSETQ. CDR3 size: 14 residues. This CDR3 is CASSQSGTVKTQYF. The CDR3 DNA reads TGCGCCAGCAGTCAATCCGGGACTGTGAAAACCCAGTACTTC.

This chain links TRBV28 with TRBJ1-5; D call uncertain. V was clipped by 4 bases and J by 7 bases, with 26 bases between them. The CDR3 totals 18 residues. CDR1 is MDHEN and CDR2 is SYDVKM in the germline V gene. The CDR3 loop reads CASSSLSFARSTAQPQHF. CDR3 nucleotides: TGTGCCAGCAGTTCACTTTCCTTCGCGCGATCAACGGCCCAGCCCCAGCATTTT.

The chain combines TRBV14 with TRBJ2-7; 7 positions agree with TRBD2. Germline assignment: CDR1 SGHDN and CDR2 FVKESK. J lost 0 bases, V lost 0 bases, and 5 bases had no gene match. There are 16 residues in the CDR3. CDR3 sequence: CASSQDRGGSSYEQYF. The CDR3 DNA follows: TGTGCCAGCAGCCAAGATCGAGGCGGGAGCTCCTACGAGCAGTACTTC.

CDR3 bases: TGCAGCGTTGAAGGCCGGGACAGGGAGGCGCCCGAGCAGTACTTC. This codes for CSVEGRDREAPEQYF. The chain has TRBV29-1 and TRBJ2-7, with 9 bases matching TRBD1. The length of the CDR3 is 15 residues. The V gene's germline CDR1 is SQVTM and CDR2 ANQGSEA. Unmatched junction bases numbered 10, after V lost 1 base and J lost 6 bases.

V and J are TRBV9 and TRBJ2-7, with TRBD2 as a possible D gene (6 bases). The CDR3 runs 13 residues. V lost 2 bases and J lost 4, with 10 bases in between. Germline values: CDR1 SGDLS, CDR2 YYNGEE. The CDR3 nucleotides are TGTGCCAGCAGCGTTGGTGCGGGATACGAGCAGTACTTC. Encoded protein: CASSVGAGYEQYF.

In its sample, this clone was seen many times. The chain combines TRBV19 with TRBJ2-7; D ambiguous. Germline V gene data show CDR1 as LNHDA and CDR2 as SQIVND (reference sequence). The V and J ends lost 3 bases and 6 bases respectively, with 9 bases between them. This CDR3 region has 12 residues. The CDR3 coding sequence is TGTGCCAGTAGTATTACGGGTGGCGAGCAGTACTTC. This translates into CASSITGGEQYF.

The rearrangement joins TRBV5-1 to TRBJ2-7; 7 nucleotides line up with TRBD2. CDR1 is SGHRS, CDR2 YFSETQ, per germline. V was clipped by 6 bases and J by 0 bases; unmatched bases: 12. The CDR3 runs 16 residues. Written as DNA, the CDR3 is TGCGCCAGCACCGAGCTTGCTGCGGGAGTCTCCTACGAGCAGTACTTC. It yields the protein CASTELAAGVSYEQYF.

The CDR3: CASSDPLAGFTDTQYF. CDR3 DNA: TGTGCCAGCAGCGACCCTTTAGCGGGATTCACAGATACGCAGTATTTT. The gene calls are TRBV9 and TRBJ2-3, with TRBD2 identical over 8 bases. Germline lookup yields CDR1 SGDLS and CDR2 YYNGEE. This CDR3 has 16 amino acids. The V and J ends lost 3 bases and 2 bases, in that order; junction bases with no gene match: 8.

The chain joins TRBV6-5 to TRBJ1-1; no firm D call. The V end was cut by 11 bases, the J end by 1 base, with 8 bases between. CDR1 is MNHEY and CDR2 is SVGAGI in the germline V gene. The CDR3 contains 11 residues. In DNA form, the CDR3 reads TGTGCCGCCGGTGGGAACACTGAAGCTTTCTTT. This translates into CAAGGNTEAFF.

The CDR3 sequence is CASSEVADRGTQYF. For the CDR3, the DNA is TGTGCCAGCAGTGAAGTGGCGGACCGGGGGACCCAGTACTTC. V and J are TRBV2 and TRBJ2-5, with TRBD2 as a possible D gene (5 bases). V shed 1 base and J shed 7 bases, with 13 bases lying between them. Germline loops: CDR1 SNHLY, CDR2 FYNNEI. This CDR3 comprises 14 residues.

As regards this clone: Other DNA sequences in the sample encode the same CDR3. The chain recombines TRBV5-5 with TRBJ1-1; D unresolved. The CDR3 covers 13 residues. Trimming left V 2 bases short and J 2 bases short, with 7 bases between. Germline-derived CDR1 and CDR2 are SGHKS and YYEKEE (reference sequence). CDR3 DNA: TGTGCCAGCAGCTTAAGTGAAAACACTGAAGCTTTCTTT. The encoded protein is CASSLSENTEAFF.

V is TRBV2 and J is TRBJ2-4, with 8 bases lining up with TRBD1. CDR1 and CDR2 from the germline V gene are SNHLY and FYNNEI. CDR3 length: 18 residues. V dropped 6 bases and J dropped 1; count of bases not matched to a gene: 14. DNA for the CDR3: TGTGCCAGCAGCAGTGGACTGGGGACAGGTGGGGCCAAAAACATTCAGTACTTC. Translation gives CASSSGLGTGGAKNIQYF.

The CDR3 protein is CASSLQRGAVAFF. CDR3 sequence (DNA): TGTGCCAGCAGCTTACAGCGGGGCGCGGTCGCTTTCTTT. The V call is TRBV11-3, the J call TRBJ1-1, with a tentative D call TRBD1 (5 bases). This CDR3 has 13 amino acids. CDR1 is SGHNT and CDR2 is YENEEA in the germline V gene. Trimming took 2 bases from V and 11 from J, leaving 15 bases between them. The full variable domain, its missing parts supplied by reference TRBV11-3 and TRBJ1-1, is EAGVVQSPRYKIIEKKQPVAFWCNPISGHNTLYWYLQNLGQGPELLIRYENEEAVDDSQLPKDRFSAERLKGVDSTLKIQPAELGDSAVYLCASSLQRGAVAFFGQGTRLTVV.

This chain joins TRBV7-9 and TRBJ1-4; D is undetermined. Germline V lookup: CDR1 SEHNR, CDR2 FQNEAQ (reference sequence). There are 15 residues in the CDR3. The V gene lost 1 base and the J gene lost 7 bases, with 13 bases spanning the gap. CDR3 residues: CASSLVRGFVEKLFF. The CDR3 DNA reads as TGTGCCAGCAGCTTAGTTCGCGGGTTTGTTGAAAAACTGTTTTTT.

Concerning this clone: A read error likely explains this, since a far larger clone differs by one base. This chain connects TRBV27 to TRBJ2-1; either TRBD1 or TRBD2 may fit D (5 bases each). Germline-derived CDR1 and CDR2 are MNHEY and SMNVEV (reference sequence). This CDR3 is built from 17 residues. Here the CDR3 reads CAGSPTSLGDSGNEQFF. DNA for the CDR3: TGTGCCGGCAGCCCTACTAGTCTGGGCGACAGTGGGAATGAGCAGTTCTTC.

This chain links TRBV5-1 with TRBJ2-5, with TRBD2 identical over 12 bases. Germline V lookup: CDR1 SGHRS, CDR2 YFSETQ. The CDR3 spans 16 residues. The V segment lost 4 bases and the J segment 4 bases; nucleotides outside the gene matches: 8. CDR3 amino acids: CASSPEGLAGRETQYF. CDR3 DNA sequence: TGCGCCAGCAGCCCGGAAGGACTAGCGGGAAGAGAGACCCAGTACTTC.

This chain uses TRBV4-1 with TRBJ2-7, with a tentative D call TRBD1 (6 bases). This CDR3 contains 18 residues. Trimming removed 4 bases from V and 6 bases from J, with 28 bases in between. CDR1 and CDR2 from the germline V gene are MGHRA and YSYEKL. CDR3 sequence: CASSLSWTAEYLSREQYF. CDR3 nucleotide sequence: TGCGCCAGCAGCCTATCCTGGACAGCAGAATATTTATCGCGCGAGCAGTACTTC.